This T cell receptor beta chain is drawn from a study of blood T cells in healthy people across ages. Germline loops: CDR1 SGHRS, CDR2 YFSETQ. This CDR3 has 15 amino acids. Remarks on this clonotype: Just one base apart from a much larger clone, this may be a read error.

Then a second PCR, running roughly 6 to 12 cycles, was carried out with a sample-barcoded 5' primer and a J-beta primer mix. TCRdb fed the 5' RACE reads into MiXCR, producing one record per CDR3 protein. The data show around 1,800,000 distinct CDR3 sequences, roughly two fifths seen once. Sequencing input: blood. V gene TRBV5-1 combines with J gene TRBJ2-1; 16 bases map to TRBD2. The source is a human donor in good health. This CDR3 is CVSSPGTSGGDEQFF. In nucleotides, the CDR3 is TGCGTCAGCAGCCCCGGGACTAGCGGGGGGGATGAGCAGTTCTTC.